This TCR beta chain was captured by sequencing in a study of blood T cell repertoires in COVID-19 (dated by TCRdb to the early 2020s). In terms of the full investigation: The collaborator samples originated in the United States, Italy and Spain and spanned the acute and convalescent phases of COVID-19. The repertoires were made available in a free public database intended to serve as a resource for research on the immune response to SARS-CoV-2. Subjects who had been exposed to COVID-19, were actively infected with it, or had recovered from it provided the deeply sampled blood TCRbeta repertoires that made up the dataset. Samples were obtained from the ongoing ImmuneRACE study (first 160 participants) and from over 1,000 subjects provided by 6 global collaborators. The material from the prospective study consisted of cDNA or gDNA derived from T cells, B-cell-depleted T cells, or PBMCs. A de-identified subject ID, COVID-19 status, age in years and sex were almost always included in the sample metadata. Where HLA class I and class II types were available, the types were taken from metadata supplied by the sample provider, not from assay-based typing. Beyond this particular receptor, the publication reports: The quantity of clinical and demographic metadata differed by source and by participant and was supplied without curation.

The immunoSEQ Assay, a bias-controlled multiplex PCR, was used to amplify TCRbeta CDR3 regions from genomic DNA. In the paper's pipeline: The number of nucleated cells in each sample was estimated from the amplification of reference gene primers within the assay. To quantify the absolute abundance of each unique TCRbeta CDR3 rearrangement, sequence reads were collapsed and filtered. Productive Simpson clonality was computed per sample as the square root of Simpson's diversity index over productive rearrangements. TCRdb provides this immuneACCESS table in a form limited to in-frame rearrangements. Some clones are lacking; in checked studies, under half of them reflect an unresolved V gene, and why the rest are absent is not known. The V and J calls and clone size were taken over from that table, and D and trimming were inferred from the DNA. This sample holds over 200,000 clones; around 90% were observed only once. In total, the top ten clones hold around 1.2% of the sample.

Collaborating institutions collected whole blood in K2EDTA tubes following their own protocols. For TCRbeta analysis, collaborators shipped samples as frozen whole blood, isolated PBMCs, or DNA extracted from either of those sample types. V sheds 5 bases and J sheds 3 bases, leaving 17 bases between their ends. CDR1 and CDR2 are read off the germline V gene as MDHEN and SYDVKM. The CDR3, cysteine through phenylalanine, is 16 amino acids long. Of the read, only the CDR3 DNA is kept; its 48 bases are in frame from base 1. On this clone itself: Its antigen is unknown. Qualities for individual bases were not recorded, and no much larger clone is one base off.

In this chain, TRBV28 is recombined with TRBJ1-5; a weak D assignment points to TRBD1 (6 bases agree). This TCR came from a man aged 30 to 39 with acute or convalescent COVID-19. Sequencing input: peripheral blood. The base sequence is TGTGCCAGCAGTCCCCCCATAAACAGGGCCAATCAGCCCCAGCATTTT. This translates into CASSPPINRANQPQHF.